Listed below are T cell receptor beta chains from one sample, sequenced in a study of T cell changes during pregnancy in multiple sclerosis. TCRdb keeps only in-frame clones here, not all; method: immunoSEQ multiplex PCR. In the table there are more than 70,000 clones, just over 90% of which are singletons. The sequencing used peripheral blood, collected in the second trimester of pregnancy. Source of these receptors: a female donor with multiple sclerosis, enrolled in a pregnancy study. CDR3s include the opening cysteine and the closing phenylalanine or tryptophan. The D gene is left open where the match is weak. Rows may omit the clone size; those that give it use once, few, many or a size class.

TRBV6-1	TRBJ2-7	.	.	CASSAGVWPEQYF	TGTGCCAGCAGTGCAGGGGTTTGGCCCGAGCAGTACTTC
TRBV7-9	TRBJ2-3	.	.	CASSLLKAVDTQYF	TGTGCCAGCAGCTTATTGAAAGCGGTCGATACGCAGTATTTT
TRBV4-2	TRBJ1-1	TRBD1	.	CASSQVWAGGLNTEAFF	TGTGCCAGCAGCCAAGTTTGGGCAGGGGGCTTAAACACTGAAGCTTTCTTT
TRBV5-6	TRBJ1-5	TRBD1	.	CASTSGTGFNQPQHF	TGTGCCAGCACCTCCGGGACAGGGTTCAATCAGCCCCAGCATTTT
TRBV10-3	TRBJ2-5	.	.	CAISKGLGAGQETQYF	TGTGCCATCAGCAAAGGGTTGGGGGCAGGCCAAGAGACCCAGTACTTC
TRBV10-1	TRBJ1-1	TRBD1	once	CASSGTGATEAFF	TGCGCCAGCAGTGGCACAGGGGCCACTGAAGCTTTCTTT
TRBV7-2	TRBJ1-1	.	.	CASSFLTASSFF	TGTGCCAGCAGCTTTTTGACAGCAAGTTCTTTCTTT
TRBV10-2	TRBJ1-5	.	.	CASTGAWNQPQHF	TGCGCCAGCACAGGGGCTTGGAATCAGCCCCAGCATTTT
TRBV27	TRBJ2-1	TRBD1	once	CASSKGQYNEQFF	TGTGCCAGCAGTAAGGGACAGTACAATGAGCAGTTCTTC
TRBV7-2	TRBJ2-1	TRBD1	.	CASSFQTGVENEQFF	TGTGCCAGCAGCTTCCAGACAGGGGTAGAAAATGAGCAGTTCTTC
TRBV14	TRBJ1-4	.	.	CASSRVRQYDCEKLFF	TGTGCCAGCAGCCGAGTTAGACAGTATGATTGTGAAAAACTGTTTTTT
TRBV30	TRBJ1-2	TRBD1	.	CAWTPTGGADGYTF	TGTGCCTGGACCCCAACAGGGGGCGCGGATGGCTACACCTTC
TRBV5-1	TRBJ2-5	.	.	CASSLEGGGQYIQETQYF	TGCGCCAGCAGCTTGGAAGGAGGTGGACAGTACATCCAAGAGACCCAGTACTTC
TRBV29-1	TRBJ2-3	.	.	CSVTGVRTDTQYF	TGCAGCGTGACGGGAGTTCGCACAGATACGCAGTATTTT
TRBV9	TRBJ2-6	.	.	CASSAGSGANVLTF	TGTGCCAGCAGCGCAGGGTCCGGGGCCAACGTCCTGACTTTC
TRBV11-2	TRBJ2-7	.	once	CASSSGQFPGEQYF	TGTGCCAGCAGTTCCGGACAGTTCCCCGGCGAGCAGTACTTC
TRBV7-3	TRBJ1-2	TRBD1	.	CASSMTGGRNYGYTF	TGTGCCAGCAGCATGACAGGGGGCCGAAACTATGGCTACACCTTC
TRBV14	TRBJ2-2	.	.	CASSQIPLVRGTGELFF	TGTGCCAGCAGTCAAATACCTCTAGTCCGGGGCACCGGGGAGCTGTTTTTT
TRBV25-1	TRBJ2-5	TRBD1	.	CASSRRDRAGETQYF	TGTGCCAGCAGTCGACGGGACAGGGCAGGAGAGACCCAGTACTTC
TRBV19	TRBJ2-5	TRBD2	.	CASGWASGGGQETQYF	TGTGCCAGTGGGTGGGCTAGCGGGGGGGGGCAAGAGACCCAGTACTTC
TRBV6-5	TRBJ1-6	.	.	CASSAPPGAHSPLHF	TGTGCCAGCAGTGCCCCCCCAGGGGCGCATTCACCCCTCCACTTT
TRBV5-6	TRBJ2-3	TRBD2	.	CASSLKVLAVTDTQYF	TGTGCCAGCAGCTTGAAAGTTCTAGCGGTTACAGATACGCAGTATTTT
TRBV7-6	TRBJ2-3	.	.	CASSLDSVADTQYF	TGTGCCAGCAGCTTAGATTCCGTTGCAGATACGCAGTATTTT
TRBV19	TRBJ1-2	.	.	CASSIDGPGNGYTF	TGTGCCAGTAGTATAGATGGCCCAGGCAATGGCTACACCTTC
TRBV25-1	TRBJ1-2	.	.	CASSESGGFLDGYTF	TGTGCCAGCAGTGAATCGGGAGGGTTCCTAGATGGCTACACCTTC
TRBV6-1	TRBJ2-1	.	once	CASSEGPARGSDEQFF	TGTGCCAGCAGTGAAGGTCCTGCCCGGGGGTCCGATGAGCAGTTCTTC
TRBV18	TRBJ2-7	TRBD2	.	CASSPGGAPNEQYF	TGTGCCAGCTCACCCGGGGGGGCCCCGAACGAGCAGTACTTC
TRBV2	TRBJ1-6	TRBD1	.	CASRQGAASPGHF	TGTGCCAGCAGACAGGGGGCCGCCTCCCCGGGGCACTTT